A selection of T cell receptor beta chains follows, all from one sample in a study of technical replicates of blood from several donors. Repertoires were generated with immunoSEQ multiplex PCR, while TCRdb's copy carries only in-frame clones and drops some. Of over 75,000 clones in the sample, around 97% were seen once. Sample: T cells isolated from PBMCs. The receptors were sampled from a human donor in good health. CDR3s include the opening cysteine and the closing phenylalanine or tryptophan. A D gene is named only where the DNA matches it firmly. Expanded clones are given a class, and other clones once, few, many or no size at all.

j_call clone_size v_call d_call cdr3_aa cdr3_nt
TRBJ1-5 . TRBV28 TRBD1 CASSFPGQGLKSNQPQHF TGTGCCAGCAGTTTCCCCGGACAGGGTCTGAAAAGCAATCAGCCCCAGCATTTT
TRBJ1-1 once TRBV28 TRBD1 CASREGGGRNTEAFF TGTGCCAGCAGGGAAGGGGGCGGTAGGAACACTGAAGCTTTCTTT
TRBJ1-2 once TRBV27 TRBD1 CASSLTGNYGYTF TGTGCCAGCAGTTTGACAGGGAACTATGGCTACACCTTC
TRBJ2-1 . TRBV29-1 TRBD2 CSVVGTKKGSYNEQFF TGCAGCGTTGTTGGGACTAAAAAGGGGTCCTACAATGAGCAGTTCTTC
TRBJ1-2 . TRBV4-2 . CASSPARGAVDGYTF TGTGCCAGCAGCCCAGCTCGGGGGGCGGTCGATGGCTACACCTTC
TRBJ2-3 . TRBV15 . CATSRDGSGIEKQYF TGTGCCACCAGCAGAGATGGTTCAGGAATTGAAAAGCAGTATTTT
TRBJ2-7 . TRBV9 . CASSVGVAEDSYEQYF TGTGCCAGCAGCGTAGGGGTAGCGGAGGACTCCTACGAGCAGTACTTC
TRBJ2-1 . TRBV5-1 TRBD2 CASSLGLAGASYNEQFF TGCGCCAGCAGCTTGGGACTAGCGGGAGCGTCCTACAATGAGCAGTTCTTC
TRBJ2-5 once TRBV30 . CAWSRRLAGQETQYF TGTGCCTGGAGTAGACGGTTGGCGGGGCAAGAGACCCAGTACTTC
TRBJ2-7 . TRBV5-6 . CASSSTGIHTNEQYF TGTGCCAGCAGCTCCACAGGGATCCATACCAACGAGCAGTACTTC
TRBJ1-5 . TRBV28 TRBD1 CASSPPDRENQPQHF TGTGCCAGCAGTCCCCCGGACAGGGAGAATCAGCCCCAGCATTTT
TRBJ2-7 . TRBV9 TRBD2 CASSAAFAGARYEQYF TGTGCCAGCAGCGCCGCGTTTGCGGGAGCCCGATACGAGCAGTACTTC
TRBJ2-1 . TRBV4-1 TRBD2 CASSQALAGYLMGNEQFF TGCGCCAGCAGCCAAGCACTAGCGGGATACCTAATGGGCAATGAGCAGTTCTTC
TRBJ1-1 . TRBV10-3 . CAISLEGNTEAFF TGTGCCATCTCCTTAGAGGGGAACACTGAAGCTTTCTTT
TRBJ2-1 . TRBV6-5 . CASSRTVYNEQFF TGTGCCAGCAGTAGGACAGTCTACAATGAGCAGTTCTTC
TRBJ2-5 . TRBV2 TRBD2 CASKKERGGQFSGETQYF TGTGCCAGCAAGAAGGAGCGGGGCGGACAATTCTCGGGGGAGACCCAGTACTTC
TRBJ2-6 . TRBV6-1 . CASKSSGANVLTF TGTGCCAGCAAGAGCTCTGGGGCCAACGTCCTGACTTTC
TRBJ1-3 . TRBV11-2 . CASSLDWSGALGNTIYF TGTGCCAGCAGCTTAGATTGGTCAGGGGCGCTGGGAAACACCATATATTTT
TRBJ1-5 once TRBV27 . CASSSGGARSNQPQHF TGTGCCAGCAGTTCCGGGGGGGCTAGGAGCAATCAGCCCCAGCATTTT
TRBJ1-5 once TRBV18 . CASSPIDTGLWPQHF TGTGCCAGCTCACCAATAGACACCGGCCTTTGGCCCCAGCATTTT
TRBJ2-7 . TRBV27 TRBD1 CASSGQGGLYEQYF TGTGCCAGTAGTGGACAGGGGGGCCTTTACGAGCAGTACTTC
TRBJ2-5 . TRBV19 . CASSISRGLGRVETQYF TGTGCCAGTAGTATTAGCCGTGGTCTGGGCAGGGTGGAGACCCAGTACTTC
TRBJ1-5 . TRBV27 TRBD1 CASSLGQGRQPQHF TGTGCCAGCAGTTTGGGACAGGGTCGTCAGCCCCAGCATTTT
TRBJ1-1 . TRBV5-4 . CASSSVILSTEAFF TGTGCCAGCAGCTCGGTGATATTAAGCACTGAAGCTTTCTTT
TRBJ2-5 . TRBV30 . CAWNVAGQKETQYF TGTGCCTGGAACGTGGCGGGACAGAAAGAGACCCAGTACTTC
TRBJ1-2 once TRBV30 . CAWTVRGYGYTF TGTGCCTGGACAGTTCGGGGCTATGGCTACACCTTC
TRBJ2-1 . TRBV5-1 TRBD2 CASSLAPSGRNEQFF TGCGCCAGCAGCTTGGCGCCTAGCGGGCGTAATGAGCAGTTCTTC
TRBJ1-1 . TRBV6-1 . CASSVRQSNTEAFF TGTGCCAGCAGTGTTCGACAGTCGAACACTGAAGCTTTCTTT
TRBJ2-3 . TRBV7-2 TRBD1 CASSLYPPDRAFADTQYF TGTGCCAGCAGCTTATATCCCCCCGACAGGGCTTTTGCCGATACGCAGTATTTT
TRBJ1-1 few TRBV9 TRBD1 CASSVTGVGEAFF TGTGCCAGCAGCGTCACAGGGGTTGGTGAAGCTTTCTTT
TRBJ2-7 once TRBV7-2 TRBD1 CASSLVDRANEQYF TGTGCCAGCAGCTTAGTAGACAGGGCCAACGAGCAGTACTTC
TRBJ2-2 . TRBV4-1 TRBD2 CASSQGSSGVTGELFF TGCGCCAGCAGCCAAGGGTCTAGCGGGGTCACCGGGGAGCTGTTTTTT
TRBJ1-3 . TRBV18 . CASSPPSPRDTIYF TGTGCCAGCTCACCACCGTCCCCACGCGACACCATATATTTT
TRBJ1-5 . TRBV7-9 . CASSPITGPSNQPQHF TGTGCCAGCAGCCCAATAACAGGGCCTAGCAATCAGCCCCAGCATTTT
TRBJ2-1 . TRBV4-1 TRBD1 CASSQARDSDNEQFF TGCGCCAGCAGCCAAGCCCGGGACAGTGACAATGAGCAGTTCTTC
TRBJ1-1 . TRBV19 TRBD1 CASSIGQGAEAFF TGTGCCAGTAGTATAGGACAGGGCGCTGAAGCTTTCTTT
TRBJ1-2 . TRBV5-1 TRBD1 CASSRGHRGLDGYTF TGCGCCAGCAGCCGCGGGCACAGGGGGCTTGATGGCTACACCTTC
TRBJ2-5 once TRBV5-1 TRBD2 CASSFLAGGFQETQYF TGCGCCAGCAGCTTTTTAGCGGGAGGGTTCCAAGAGACCCAGTACTTC
TRBJ1-5 . TRBV5-5 . CASSLWAGDSNQPQHF TGTGCCAGCAGCTTGTGGGCAGGGGATAGCAATCAGCCCCAGCATTTT
TRBJ1-2 . TRBV30 . CASHVRARGYTF TGTGCCTCCCATGTCAGGGCGAGGGGCTACACCTTC
TRBJ2-7 . TRBV29-1 TRBD1 CSANRGMSYEQYF TGCAGCGCCAACAGGGGAATGAGCTACGAGCAGTACTTC
TRBJ2-1 . TRBV4-1 . CASSQVGVGNEQFF TGCGCCAGCAGCCAAGTGGGAGTCGGGAATGAGCAGTTCTTC
TRBJ1-5 . TRBV7-2 . CASSLSGVKRLYSNQPQHF TGTGCCAGCAGCTTATCAGGGGTGAAGCGTCTTTATAGCAATCAGCCCCAGCATTTT
TRBJ2-7 . TRBV6-5 . CASSYPPGEQYF TGTGCCAGCAGTTACCCCCCCGGCGAGCAGTACTTC
TRBJ2-5 . TRBV25-1 TRBD2 CASSGLGLQVETQYF TGTGCCAGCAGTGGACTGGGACTACAAGTAGAGACCCAGTACTTC
TRBJ1-1 . TRBV29-1 TRBD1 CSVVRGVGNTEAFF TGCAGCGTTGTCAGGGGGGTTGGGAACACTGAAGCTTTCTTT
TRBJ1-1 . TRBV7-9 . CASSLTGGLTGGTTFF TGTGCCAGCAGCTTAACGGGGGGCCTAACAGGCGGCACGACTTTCTTT
TRBJ2-7 . TRBV4-1 TRBD1 CASSQGQTSYEQYF TGCGCCAGCAGCCAGGGACAGACCTCCTACGAGCAGTACTTC